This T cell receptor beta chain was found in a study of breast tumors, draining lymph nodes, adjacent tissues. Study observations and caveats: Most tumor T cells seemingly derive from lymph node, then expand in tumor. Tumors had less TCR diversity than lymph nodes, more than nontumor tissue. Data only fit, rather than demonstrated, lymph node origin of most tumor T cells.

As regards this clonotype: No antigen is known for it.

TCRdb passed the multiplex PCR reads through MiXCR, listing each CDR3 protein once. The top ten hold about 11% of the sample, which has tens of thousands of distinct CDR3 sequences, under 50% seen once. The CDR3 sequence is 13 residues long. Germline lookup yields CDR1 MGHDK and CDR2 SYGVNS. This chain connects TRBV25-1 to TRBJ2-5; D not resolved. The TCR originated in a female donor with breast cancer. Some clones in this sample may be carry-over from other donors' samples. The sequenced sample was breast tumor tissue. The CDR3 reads CARDLSRQETQYF. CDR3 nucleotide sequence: TGTGCTAGAGATCTCTCGAGACAAGAGACCCAGTACTTC.